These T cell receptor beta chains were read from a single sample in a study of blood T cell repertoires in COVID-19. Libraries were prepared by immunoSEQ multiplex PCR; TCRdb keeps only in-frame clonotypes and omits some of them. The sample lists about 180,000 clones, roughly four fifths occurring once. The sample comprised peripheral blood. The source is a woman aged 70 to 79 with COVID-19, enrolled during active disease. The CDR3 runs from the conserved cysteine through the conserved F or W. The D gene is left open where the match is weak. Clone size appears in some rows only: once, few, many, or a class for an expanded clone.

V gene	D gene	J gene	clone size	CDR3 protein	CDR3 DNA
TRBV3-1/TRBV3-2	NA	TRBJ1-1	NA	CASSQQTRGAFF	TGTGCCAGCAGCCAGCAAACTCGGGGAGCTTTCTTT
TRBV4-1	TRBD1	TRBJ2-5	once	CASSQDLDRDETQYF	TGCGCCAGCAGCCAAGATCTGGACAGGGATGAGACCCAGTACTTC
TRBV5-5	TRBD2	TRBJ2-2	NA	CASSLALAGASNTGELFF	TGTGCCAGCAGCTTGGCGTTAGCGGGGGCCTCTAACACCGGGGAGCTGTTTTTT
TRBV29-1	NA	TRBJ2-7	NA	CSVGTGIGTYEQYF	TGCAGCGTTGGAACAGGGATTGGGACCTACGAGCAGTACTTC
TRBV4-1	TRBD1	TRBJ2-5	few	CASSRIGTGQETQYF	TGCGCCAGCAGCCGAATTGGGACAGGCCAAGAGACCCAGTACTTC
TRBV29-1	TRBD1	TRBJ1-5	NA	CSVQRGRGQPQHF	TGCAGCGTGCAAAGGGGGCGCGGTCAGCCCCAGCATTTT
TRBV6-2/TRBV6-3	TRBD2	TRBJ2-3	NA	CASSPLGSGSTDTQYF	TGTGCCAGCAGCCCGCTAGGGAGCGGGAGTACAGATACGCAGTATTTT
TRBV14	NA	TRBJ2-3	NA	CASSQMAGLSTDTQYF	TGTGCCAGCAGCCAAATGGCGGGACTTAGCACAGATACGCAGTATTTT
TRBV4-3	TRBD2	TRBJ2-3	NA	CASSQSRSAGALTDTQYF	TGCGCCAGCAGCCAATCAAGGTCTGCGGGAGCCCTCACAGATACGCAGTATTTT
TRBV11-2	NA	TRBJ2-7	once	CASSSLVPPSGEQYF	TGTGCCAGCAGCTCTCTGGTCCCACCATCAGGGGAGCAGTACTTC
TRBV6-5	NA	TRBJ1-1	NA	CASIKNTEAFF	TGTGCCAGCATTAAGAACACTGAAGCTTTCTTT
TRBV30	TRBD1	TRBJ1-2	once	CAWSYAGQGIAF	TGTGCCTGGAGTTACGCGGGACAGGGAATCGCCTTC
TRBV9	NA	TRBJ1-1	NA	CASSAERTALTEAFF	TGTGCCAGCAGCGCAGAGCGGACAGCACTCACTGAAGCTTTCTTT
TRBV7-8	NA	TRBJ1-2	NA	CASRSAGGGYGYTF	TGTGCCAGCAGATCGGCGGGGGGTGGCTATGGCTACACCTTC
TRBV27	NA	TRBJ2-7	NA	CASSPGHLYEQYF	TGTGCCAGCAGCCCGGGACATCTCTACGAGCAGTACTTC
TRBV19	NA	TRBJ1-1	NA	CASSPYLFEETEAFF	TGTGCCAGTAGCCCCTACCTCTTTGAGGAGACTGAAGCTTTCTTT
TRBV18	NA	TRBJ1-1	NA	CASSLTRGSYPLEAFF	TGTGCCAGCTCACTTACAAGGGGTTCTTACCCGTTAGAAGCTTTCTTT
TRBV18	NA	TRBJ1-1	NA	CASSPPSGNTEAFF	TGTGCCAGCTCCCCCCCCAGTGGGAACACTGAAGCTTTCTTT
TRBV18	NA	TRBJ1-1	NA	CASSLLAANTEAFF	TGTGCCAGCTCACTCCTGGCCGCGAACACTGAAGCTTTCTTT
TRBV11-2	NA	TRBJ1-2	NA	CASSAYSYGYTF	TGTGCCAGCAGCGCCTATAGTTATGGCTACACCTTC
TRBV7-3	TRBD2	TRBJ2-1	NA	CASSFDPSGAYEQFF	TGTGCCAGCAGCTTCGATCCTAGCGGGGCCTATGAGCAGTTCTTC
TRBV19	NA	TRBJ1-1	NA	CASYKERGSRNTEAFF	TGTGCCAGTTACAAGGAAAGAGGGTCCCGGAACACTGAAGCTTTCTTT
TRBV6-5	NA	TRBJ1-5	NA	CASGKTVISNQPQHF	TGTGCCAGCGGTAAGACAGTGATTAGCAATCAGCCCCAGCATTTT
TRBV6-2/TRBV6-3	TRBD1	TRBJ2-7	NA	CASSYLAGGMSYEQYF	TGTGCCAGCAGTTACTTGGCAGGGGGTATGTCCTACGAGCAGTACTTC
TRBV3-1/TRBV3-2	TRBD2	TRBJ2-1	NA	CASSLPRTSGNNEQFF	TGTGCCAGCAGCCTACCGCGGACTAGCGGGAACAATGAGCAGTTCTTC
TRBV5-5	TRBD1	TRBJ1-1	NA	CASSRTGTGNTEAFF	TGTGCCAGCAGTAGGACAGGGACAGGGAACACTGAAGCTTTCTTT